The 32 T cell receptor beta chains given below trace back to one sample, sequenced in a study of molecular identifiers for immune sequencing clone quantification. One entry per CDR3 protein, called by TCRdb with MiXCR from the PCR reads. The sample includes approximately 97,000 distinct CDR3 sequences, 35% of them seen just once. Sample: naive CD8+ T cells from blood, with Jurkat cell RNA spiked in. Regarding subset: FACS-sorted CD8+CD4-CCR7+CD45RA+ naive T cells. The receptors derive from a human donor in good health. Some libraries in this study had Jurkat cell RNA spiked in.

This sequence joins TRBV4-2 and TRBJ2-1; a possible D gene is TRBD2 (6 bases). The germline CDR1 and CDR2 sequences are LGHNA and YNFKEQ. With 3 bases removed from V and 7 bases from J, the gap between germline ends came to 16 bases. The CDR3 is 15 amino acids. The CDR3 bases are TGTGCCAGCAGCCAGGCCCTTCTAGGAGGGAATGAGCAGTTCTTC. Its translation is CASSQALLGGNEQFF.

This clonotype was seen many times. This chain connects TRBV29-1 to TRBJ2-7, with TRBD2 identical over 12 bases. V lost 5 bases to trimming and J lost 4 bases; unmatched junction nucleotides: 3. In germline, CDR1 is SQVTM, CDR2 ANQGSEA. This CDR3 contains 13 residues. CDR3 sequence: CSVLTSGRYEQYF. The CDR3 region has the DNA TGCAGCGTTCTGACTAGCGGGAGATACGAGCAGTACTTC.

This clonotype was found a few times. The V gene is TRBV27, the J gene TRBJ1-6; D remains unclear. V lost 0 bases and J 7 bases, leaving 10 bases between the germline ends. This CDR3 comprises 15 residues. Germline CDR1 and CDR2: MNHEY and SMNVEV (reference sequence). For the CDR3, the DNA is TGTGCCAGCAGTTTATCGGAGGGTTGGAATTCACCCCTCCACTTT. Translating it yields CASSLSEGWNSPLHF.

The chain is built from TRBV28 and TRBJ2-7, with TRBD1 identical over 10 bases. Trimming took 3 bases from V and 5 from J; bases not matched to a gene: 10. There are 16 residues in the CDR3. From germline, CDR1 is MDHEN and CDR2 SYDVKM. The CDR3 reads CASSFGLTGGRNEQYF. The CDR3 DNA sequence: TGTGCCAGCAGTTTTGGCTTGACAGGGGGCAGGAACGAGCAGTACTTC.

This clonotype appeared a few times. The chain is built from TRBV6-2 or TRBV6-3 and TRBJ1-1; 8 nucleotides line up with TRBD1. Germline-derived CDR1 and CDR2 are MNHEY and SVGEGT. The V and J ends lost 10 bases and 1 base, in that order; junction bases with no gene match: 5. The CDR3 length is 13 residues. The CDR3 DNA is TGTGCCACAGGGACAGGCCCGAACACTGAAGCTTTCTTT. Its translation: CATGTGPNTEAFF.

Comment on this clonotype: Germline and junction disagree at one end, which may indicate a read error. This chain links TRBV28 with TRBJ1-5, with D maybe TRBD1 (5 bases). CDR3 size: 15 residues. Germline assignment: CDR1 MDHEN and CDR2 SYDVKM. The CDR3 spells CASSIWGESNQPQHF. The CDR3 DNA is TGTGCCAGCAGTATATGGGGGGAGAGCAATCAGCCCCAGCATTTT.

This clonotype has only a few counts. The CDR3, as DNA: TGTGCCAGCAGCCAAGAAGGAGAAAAACTGTTTTTT. It codes for CASSQEGEKLFF. The V call is TRBV3-1, the J call TRBJ1-4; D is unresolved. Between the trimmed V and J ends, which lost 0 bases and 8 bases, there was a span of 4 bases. This CDR3 has 12 amino acids. Per the germline V gene, CDR1 is LGHDT and CDR2 is YNNKEL (reference sequence).

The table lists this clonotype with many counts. The CDR3 region has the DNA TGTGCCAGCAGCTTGGTTTATCGGCTAGCCAAAAACATTCAGTACTTC. Protein product: CASSLVYRLAKNIQYF. The chain is built from TRBV5-4 and TRBJ2-4, with D unclear. Trimming removed 0 bases from V and 0 bases from J, with 10 bases in between. The germline V gene encodes CDR1 SGHNT and CDR2 YYREEE (reference sequence). The CDR3 is 16 amino acids.

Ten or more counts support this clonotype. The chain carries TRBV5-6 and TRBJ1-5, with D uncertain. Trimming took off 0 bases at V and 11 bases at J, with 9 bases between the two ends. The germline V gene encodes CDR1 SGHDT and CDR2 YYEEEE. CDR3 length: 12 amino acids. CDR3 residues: CASSLGRGAQHF. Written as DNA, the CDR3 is TGTGCCAGCAGCTTGGGGCGCGGGGCCCAGCATTTT. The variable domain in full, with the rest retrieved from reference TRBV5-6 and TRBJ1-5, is DAGVTQSPTHLIKTRGQQVTLRCSPKSGHDTVSWYQQALGQGPQFIFQYYEEEERQRGNFPDRFSGHQFPNYSSELNVNALLLGDSALYLCASSLGRGAQHFGDGTRLSIL.

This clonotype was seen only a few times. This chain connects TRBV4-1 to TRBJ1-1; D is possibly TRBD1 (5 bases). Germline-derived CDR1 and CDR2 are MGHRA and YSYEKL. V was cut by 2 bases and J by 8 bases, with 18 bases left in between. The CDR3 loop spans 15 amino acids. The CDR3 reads CASSQSGGYVPEAFF. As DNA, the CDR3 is TGCGCCAGCAGCCAATCGGGGGGGTATGTTCCCGAAGCTTTCTTT.

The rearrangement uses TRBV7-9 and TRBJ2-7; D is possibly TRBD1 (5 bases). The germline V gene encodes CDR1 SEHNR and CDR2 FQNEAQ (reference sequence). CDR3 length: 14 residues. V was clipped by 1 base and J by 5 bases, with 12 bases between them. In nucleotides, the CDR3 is TGTGCCAGCAGCTTAGACAGGTTCATGGACGAGCAGTACTTC. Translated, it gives CASSLDRFMDEQYF.

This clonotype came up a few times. This chain's CDR3 is CSASSPNTGELFF. As DNA, the CDR3 is TGCAGCGCAAGCAGCCCGAACACCGGGGAGCTGTTTTTT. The chain carries TRBV29-1 and TRBJ2-2; D is undetermined. This CDR3 has 13 residues. V was shortened by 7 bases and J by 0 bases, with 9 bases between the two germline ends. Germline CDR1 is SQVTM and CDR2 is ANQGSEA.

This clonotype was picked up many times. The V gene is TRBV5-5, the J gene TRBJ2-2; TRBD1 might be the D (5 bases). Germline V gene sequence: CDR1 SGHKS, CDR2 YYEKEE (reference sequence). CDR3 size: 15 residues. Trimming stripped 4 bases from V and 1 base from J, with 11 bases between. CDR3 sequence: CASSPWTMNTGELFF. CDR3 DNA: TGTGCCAGCAGCCCCTGGACAATGAACACCGGGGAGCTGTTTTTT. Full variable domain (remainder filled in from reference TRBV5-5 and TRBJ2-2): DAGVTQSPTHLIKTRGQQVTLRCSPISGHKSVSWYQQVLGQGPQFIFQYYEKEERGRGNFPDRFSARQFPNYSSELNVNALLLGDSALYLCASSPWTMNTGELFFGEGSRLTVL.

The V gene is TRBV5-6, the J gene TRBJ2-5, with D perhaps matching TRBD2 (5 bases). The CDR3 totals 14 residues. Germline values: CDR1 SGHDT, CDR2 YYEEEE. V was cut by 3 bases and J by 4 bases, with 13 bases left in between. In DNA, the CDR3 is TGTGCCAGCAGCTGGAGGAGGCCCGGAGAGACCCAGTACTTC. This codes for CASSWRRPGETQYF. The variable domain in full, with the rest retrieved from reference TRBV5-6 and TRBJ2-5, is DAGVTQSPTHLIKTRGQQVTLRCSPKSGHDTVSWYQQALGQGPQFIFQYYEEEERQRGNFPDRFSGHQFPNYSSELNVNALLLGDSALYLCASSWRRPGETQYFGPGTRLLVL.

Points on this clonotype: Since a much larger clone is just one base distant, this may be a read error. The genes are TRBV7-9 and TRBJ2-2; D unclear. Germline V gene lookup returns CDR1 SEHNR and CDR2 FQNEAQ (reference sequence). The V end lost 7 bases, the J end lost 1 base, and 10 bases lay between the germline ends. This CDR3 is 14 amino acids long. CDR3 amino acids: CASTTVMNTGELFF. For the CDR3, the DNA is TGTGCCAGCACCACGGTCATGAACACCGGGGAGCTGTTTTTT.

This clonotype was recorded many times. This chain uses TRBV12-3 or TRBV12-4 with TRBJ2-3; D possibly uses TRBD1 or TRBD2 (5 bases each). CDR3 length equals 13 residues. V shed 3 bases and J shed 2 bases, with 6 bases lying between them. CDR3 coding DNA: TGTGCCAGCAGTTTCGGGACCACAGATACGCAGTATTTT. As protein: CASSFGTTDTQYF.

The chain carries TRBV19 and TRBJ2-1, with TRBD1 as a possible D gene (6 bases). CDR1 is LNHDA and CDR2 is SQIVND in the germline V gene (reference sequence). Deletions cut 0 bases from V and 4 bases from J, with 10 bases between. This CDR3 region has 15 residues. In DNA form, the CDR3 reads TGTGCCAGTAGTATAGAACAGGGCCCATACAATGAGCAGTTCTTC. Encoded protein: CASSIEQGPYNEQFF.

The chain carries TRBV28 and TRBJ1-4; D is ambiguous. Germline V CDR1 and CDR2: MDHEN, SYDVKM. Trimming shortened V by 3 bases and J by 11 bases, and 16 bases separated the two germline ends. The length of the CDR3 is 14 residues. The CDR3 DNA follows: TGTGCCAGCAGTTTTTCCACCACCGCAGCGAAACTGTTTTTT. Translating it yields CASSFSTTAAKLFF.

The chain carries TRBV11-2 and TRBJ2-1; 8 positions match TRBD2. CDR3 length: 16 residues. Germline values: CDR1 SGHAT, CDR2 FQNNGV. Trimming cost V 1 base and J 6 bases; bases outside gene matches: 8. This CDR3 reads CASSLVSGGPFNEQFF. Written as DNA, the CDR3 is TGTGCCAGCAGCTTAGTTTCGGGAGGGCCGTTCAATGAGCAGTTCTTC. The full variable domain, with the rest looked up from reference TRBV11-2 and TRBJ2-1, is EAGVAQSPRYKIIEKRQSVAFWCNPISGHATLYWYQQILGQGPKLLIQFQNNGVVDDSQLPKDRFSAERLKGVDSTLKIQPAKLEDSAVYLCASSLVSGGPFNEQFFGPGTRLTVL.

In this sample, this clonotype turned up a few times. As DNA, the CDR3 is TGTGCCAGCAAAGGGCGGGAGCCCCCCGCAGATACGCAGTATTTT. Its protein is CASKGREPPADTQYF. This chain joins TRBV2 and TRBJ2-3; the match to TRBD2 covers 7 bases. The V gene end was trimmed by 7 bases and the J gene end by 4 bases; junction bases not matched to a gene: 11. The CDR3 consists of 15 residues. Germline loops: CDR1 SNHLY, CDR2 FYNNEI.

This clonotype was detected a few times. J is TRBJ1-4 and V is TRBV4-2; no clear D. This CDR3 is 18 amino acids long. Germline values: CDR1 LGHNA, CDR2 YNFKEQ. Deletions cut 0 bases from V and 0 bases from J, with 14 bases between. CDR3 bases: TGTGCCAGCAGCCAAGATCCAGGAACCACACCAACTAATGAAAAACTGTTTTTT. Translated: CASSQDPGTTPTNEKLFF.

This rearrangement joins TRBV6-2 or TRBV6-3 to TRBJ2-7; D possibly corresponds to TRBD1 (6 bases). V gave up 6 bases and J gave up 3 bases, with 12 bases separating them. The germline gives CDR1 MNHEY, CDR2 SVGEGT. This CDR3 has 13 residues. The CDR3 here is CASSPGQIYEQYF. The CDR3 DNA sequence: TGTGCCAGCAGCCCGGGACAAATCTACGAGCAGTACTTC.

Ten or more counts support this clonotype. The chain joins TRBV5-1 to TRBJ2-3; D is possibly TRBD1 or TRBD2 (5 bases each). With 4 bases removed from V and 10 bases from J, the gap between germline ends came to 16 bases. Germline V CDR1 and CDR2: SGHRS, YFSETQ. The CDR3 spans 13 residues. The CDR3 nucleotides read TGCGCCAGCAGCCACGTCCGAGGGACGGCGCAGTATTTT. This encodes CASSHVRGTAQYF.

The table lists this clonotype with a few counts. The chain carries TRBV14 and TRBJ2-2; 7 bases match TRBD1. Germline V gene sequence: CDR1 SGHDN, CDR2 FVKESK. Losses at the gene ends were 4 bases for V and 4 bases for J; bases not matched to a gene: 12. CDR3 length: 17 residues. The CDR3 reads CASSPSRDRSATGELFF. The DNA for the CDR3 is TGTGCCAGCAGCCCATCCCGGGACAGAAGTGCCACCGGGGAGCTGTTTTTT.

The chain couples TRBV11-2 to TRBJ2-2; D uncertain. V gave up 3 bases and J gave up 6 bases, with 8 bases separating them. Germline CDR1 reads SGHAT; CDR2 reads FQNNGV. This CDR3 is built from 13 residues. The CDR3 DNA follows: TGTGCCAGCAGCTTGGGTTGGCCCGGGGAGCTGTTTTTT. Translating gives CASSLGWPGELFF.

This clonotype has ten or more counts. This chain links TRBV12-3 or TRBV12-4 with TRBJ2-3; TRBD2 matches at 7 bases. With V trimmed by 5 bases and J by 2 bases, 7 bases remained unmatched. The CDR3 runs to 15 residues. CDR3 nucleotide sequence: TGTGCCAGCAGTATAGAGCGGGGCGTCACAGATACGCAGTATTTT. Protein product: CASSIERGVTDTQYF.

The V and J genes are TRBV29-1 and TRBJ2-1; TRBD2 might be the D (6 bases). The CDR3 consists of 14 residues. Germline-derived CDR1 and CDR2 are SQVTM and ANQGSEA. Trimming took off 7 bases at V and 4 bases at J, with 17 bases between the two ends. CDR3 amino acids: CSAERESGYNEQFF. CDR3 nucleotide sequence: TGCAGCGCCGAACGGGAGAGCGGATACAATGAGCAGTTCTTC.

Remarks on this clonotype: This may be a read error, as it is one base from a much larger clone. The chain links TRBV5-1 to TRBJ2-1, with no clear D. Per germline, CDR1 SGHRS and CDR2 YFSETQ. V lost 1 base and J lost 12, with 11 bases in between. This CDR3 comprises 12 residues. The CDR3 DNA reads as TGCGCCAGCAGCTTGTCCCTCACTGGGCAGTTCTTC. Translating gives CASSLSLTGQFF.

For the CDR3, the DNA is TGTGCCAGCAGCCCCCTGGATGGCGAGTACGAGCAGTACTTC. This translates into CASSPLDGEYEQYF. This chain links TRBV9 with TRBJ2-7; D gene unclear. V was clipped by 4 bases and J by 4 bases, with 15 bases between them. This CDR3 region has 14 residues. The germline gives CDR1 SGDLS, CDR2 YYNGEE.

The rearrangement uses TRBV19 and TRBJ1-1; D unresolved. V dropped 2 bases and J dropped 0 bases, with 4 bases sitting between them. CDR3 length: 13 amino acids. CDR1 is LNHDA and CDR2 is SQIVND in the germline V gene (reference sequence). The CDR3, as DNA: TGTGCCAGTAGTATATCCCTGAACACTGAAGCTTTCTTT. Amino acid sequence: CASSISLNTEAFF.

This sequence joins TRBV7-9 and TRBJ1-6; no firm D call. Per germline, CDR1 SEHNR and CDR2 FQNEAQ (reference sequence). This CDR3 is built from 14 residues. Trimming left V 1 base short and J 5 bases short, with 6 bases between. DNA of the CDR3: TGTGCCAGCAGCTTAGGGGGAAATAATTCACCCCTCCACTTT. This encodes CASSLGGNNSPLHF.

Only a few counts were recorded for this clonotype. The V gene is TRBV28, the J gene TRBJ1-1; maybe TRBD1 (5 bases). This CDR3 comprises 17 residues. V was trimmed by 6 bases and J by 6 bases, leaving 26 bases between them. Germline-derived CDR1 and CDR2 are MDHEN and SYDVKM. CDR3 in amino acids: CASSIWANRMRVAEAFF. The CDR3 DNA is TGTGCCAGCAGCATCTGGGCAAACAGGATGAGAGTAGCTGAAGCTTTCTTT.